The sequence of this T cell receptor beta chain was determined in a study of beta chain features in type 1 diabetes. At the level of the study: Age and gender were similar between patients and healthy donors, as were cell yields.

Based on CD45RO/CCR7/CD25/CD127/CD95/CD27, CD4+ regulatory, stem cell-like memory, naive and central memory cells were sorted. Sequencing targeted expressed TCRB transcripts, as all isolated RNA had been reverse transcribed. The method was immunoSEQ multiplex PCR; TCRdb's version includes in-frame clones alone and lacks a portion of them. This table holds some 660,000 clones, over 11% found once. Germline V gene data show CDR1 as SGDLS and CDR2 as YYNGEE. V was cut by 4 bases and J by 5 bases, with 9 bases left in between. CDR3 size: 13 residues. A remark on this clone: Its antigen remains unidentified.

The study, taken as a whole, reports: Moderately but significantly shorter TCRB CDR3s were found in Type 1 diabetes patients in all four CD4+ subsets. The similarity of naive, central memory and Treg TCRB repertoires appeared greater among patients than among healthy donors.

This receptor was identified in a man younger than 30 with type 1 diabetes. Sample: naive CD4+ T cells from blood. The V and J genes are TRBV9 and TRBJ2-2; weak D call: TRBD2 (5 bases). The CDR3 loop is CASSRRNTGELFF. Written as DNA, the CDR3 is TGTGCCAGCAGCCGGAGGAATACCGGGGAGCTGTTTTTT.